Presented here are 14 T cell receptor beta chains from one specimen sequenced in a study of prognosis after radiotherapy for stage I lung cancer. Starting from genomic DNA, TCR beta CDR3 was amplified through two-round multiplex PCR. The first round of PCR was done with primers that matched each TRBV and TRBJ gene. TCRdb re-analysed the multiplex PCR reads in MiXCR, keeping a single row per CDR3 protein. Of 25,000 to 35,000 distinct CDR3 sequences listed, 40% to 50% are singletons. The sequencing used PBMCs, collected before or after stereotactic body radiation therapy (not recorded which). Source of these receptors: a donor over 45 with non-small cell lung cancer.

Worth noting for this clonotype: A far more abundant clone sits one base away, making this likely a read error. The genes are TRBV7-9 and TRBJ2-7; D ambiguous. The germline CDR1 and CDR2 sequences are SEHNR and FQNEAQ (reference sequence). Trimming took 1 base from V and 4 from J, leaving 11 bases between them. This CDR3 is built from 14 residues. The CDR3 reads CASSLEGEEYEQYF. CDR3 nucleotides: TGTGCCAGCAGCTTAGAAGGCGAGGAGTACGAGCAGTACTTC.

This clonotype appeared many times. V is TRBV5-6 and J is TRBJ2-5, with TRBD2 matching 12 bases. The V segment lost 4 bases and the J segment 2 bases; nucleotides outside the gene matches: 3. Germline V gives CDR1 SGHDT, CDR2 YYEEEE. This CDR3 has 15 amino acids. The CDR3 protein is CASSRGLAGQETQYF. The CDR3 DNA sequence: TGTGCCAGCAGCCGAGGACTAGCGGGGCAAGAGACCCAGTACTTC.

This chain uses TRBV20-1 with TRBJ1-2; 8 bases fit TRBD1. The germline gives CDR1 DFQATT, CDR2 SNEGSKA (reference sequence). CDR3 length: 12 residues. CDR3 loop: CSRLDRDYGYTF. Written as DNA, the CDR3 is TGCAGCCGACTGGACAGGGACTATGGCTACACCTTC.

V is TRBV6-1 and J is TRBJ2-1; D possibly matches TRBD1 or TRBD2 (5 bases each). Germline loops: CDR1 MNHNS, CDR2 SASEGT. V was pared by 8 bases and J by 6 bases, with 17 bases between. There are 14 residues in the CDR3. The CDR3 here is CASGMREGPNEQFF. The CDR3 nucleotides are TGTGCCAGCGGTATGCGCGAGGGGCCCAATGAGCAGTTCTTC.

In its sample, this clonotype was seen once. A much larger clone is a single base away; this may be a read error. The chain couples TRBV20-1 to TRBJ1-4; unclear D gene. In germline, CDR1 is DFQATT, CDR2 SNEGSKA (reference sequence). Trimming stripped 6 bases from V and 3 bases from J, with 14 bases between. CDR3 size: 14 residues. The CDR3 nucleotides read TGCAGTGCCACATGGGGTCGATCTAATGAAAAACTGTTTTTT. The encoded protein is CSATWGRSNEKLFF.

The chain has TRBV6-1 and TRBJ2-5; D gene ambiguous. V was shortened by 1 base and J by 9 bases, with 18 bases between the two germline ends. In germline, CDR1 is MNHNS, CDR2 SASEGT. The length of the CDR3 is 15 residues. The CDR3 DNA reads as TGTGCCAGCAGTGAAGACCTCGTGAGGCAGGTGGCCCAGTACTTC. Translated: CASSEDLVRQVAQYF.

Concerning this clonotype itself: The junction departs from germline at one end; a sequencing error may be responsible. The chain is built from TRBV6-1 and TRBJ2-7; D is perhaps TRBD1 (6 bases). CDR3 size: 15 residues. CDR1 is MNHNS and CDR2 is SASEGT in the germline V gene. CDR3 nucleotides: TGTGCCAGCAGCAAGCCGGGACAAGCCACCTACGAGAAGTACTTC. Translated: CASSKPGQATYEKYF.

The table lists this clonotype with a count of one. With a far larger clone one base away, a read error is the likely cause. The chain uses TRBV6-5 and TRBJ2-1; D is possibly TRBD2 (5 bases). CDR1 and CDR2 from the germline V gene are MNHEY and SVGAGI. V dropped 10 bases and J dropped 7 bases, with 26 bases sitting between them. This CDR3 has 16 residues. CDR3 region: CAISPAFRGQQNEQFF. CDR3 DNA: TGTGCCATCAGCCCCGCCTTTCGCGGGCAGCAAAATGAGCAGTTCTTC.

This clonotype has a count of ten or more. The chain uses TRBV6-1 and TRBJ1-1; perhaps TRBD1 as D (6 bases). The germline gives CDR1 MNHNS, CDR2 SASEGT. The CDR3 runs to 14 residues. Trimming shortened V by 4 bases and J by 1 base, and 10 bases separated the two germline ends. The CDR3 sequence is CASSGQVTNTEAFF. The CDR3 DNA reads as TGTGCCAGCAGTGGACAGGTGACGAACACTGAAGCTTTCTTT.

To note about this clonotype: It differs at one base from a far larger clone, so likely a read error. The gene calls are TRBV7-9 and TRBJ2-7; TRBD2 aligns across 10 bases. V lost 4 bases, J lost 0 bases, and 9 bases stayed unmatched. Germline CDR1 SEHNR, CDR2 FQNEAQ (reference sequence). The CDR3 extends over 17 amino acids. CDR3 loop: CASSSFFSGRSSYEQYF. The CDR3, as DNA: TGTGCCAGCAGCTCTTTCTTTAGCGGGAGGTCCTCCTACGAGCAGTACTTC.

This clonotype was observed a single time. A far larger clone is only one base removed, so a read error is likely. This rearrangement joins TRBV6-1 to TRBJ2-2, with D perhaps matching TRBD1 (7 bases). Germline V gives CDR1 MNHNS, CDR2 SASEGT. This CDR3 is 16 amino acids long. CDR3 amino acids: CASSYRGTVMAGERFF. The CDR3 DNA is TGTGCCAGCAGTTACCGGGGGACAGTTATGGCCGGGGAGCGGTTTTTT.

On this clonotype: A read error is likely here: a far larger clone is one base away. This sequence joins TRBV9 and TRBJ2-7; TRBD2 matches at 11 bases. CDR3 length: 15 residues. The germline V gene has CDR1 SGDLS and CDR2 YYNGEE. Trimming at V came to 4 bases and at J to 6 bases, leaving 9 bases not matched to a gene. CDR3 sequence: CASSLTSGILSEQYF. The CDR3 DNA sequence: TGTGCCAGCAGCTTGACTAGCGGGATCTTGAGCGAGCAGTACTTC.

Many counts were recorded for this clonotype. This chain joins TRBV20-1 and TRBJ1-3; D unresolved. CDR3 length equals 13 residues. V lost 3 bases to trimming and J lost 6 bases, with 12 bases between them. Germline lookup yields CDR1 DFQATT and CDR2 SNEGSKA (reference sequence). The CDR3 reads CSARFVEENTIYF. The CDR3 DNA reads TGCAGTGCTAGGTTTGTGGAGGAAAACACCATATATTTT.

This clonotype was seen ten or more times. This chain links TRBV30 with TRBJ1-1; 11 bases map to TRBD1. CDR1 GTSNPN and CDR2 SVGIG come from the germline V gene (reference sequence). There are 17 residues in the CDR3. V lost 4 bases and J lost 5; bases outside the gene matches: 15. CDR3 protein: CAWTRDRGSFLWTEAFF. In DNA form, the CDR3 reads TGTGCCTGGACTAGGGACAGGGGGTCATTTCTGTGGACTGAAGCTTTCTTT.